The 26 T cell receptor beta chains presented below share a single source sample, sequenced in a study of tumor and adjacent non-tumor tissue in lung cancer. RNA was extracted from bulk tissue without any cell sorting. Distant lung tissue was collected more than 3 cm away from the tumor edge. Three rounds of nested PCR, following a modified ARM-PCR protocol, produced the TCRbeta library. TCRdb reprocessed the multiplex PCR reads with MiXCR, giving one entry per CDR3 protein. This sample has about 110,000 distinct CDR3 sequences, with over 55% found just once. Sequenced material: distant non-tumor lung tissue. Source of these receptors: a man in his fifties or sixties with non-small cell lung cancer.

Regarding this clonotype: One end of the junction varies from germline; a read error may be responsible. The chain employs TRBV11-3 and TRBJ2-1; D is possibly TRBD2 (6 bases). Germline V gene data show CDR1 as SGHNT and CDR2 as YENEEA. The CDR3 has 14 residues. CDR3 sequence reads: CAGRRTTTSTEQSF. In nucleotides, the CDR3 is TGTGCCGGCAGACGGACTACTACGTCTACTGAGCAGTCTTTC.

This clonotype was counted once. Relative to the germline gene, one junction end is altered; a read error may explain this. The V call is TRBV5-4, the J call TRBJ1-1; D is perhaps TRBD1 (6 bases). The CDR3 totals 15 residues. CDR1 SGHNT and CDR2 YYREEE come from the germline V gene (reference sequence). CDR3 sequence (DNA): TGTGCCAGCAGCAAACCGACAGGCGCCGGCAATGAAGCTTTCTTC. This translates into CASSKPTGAGNEAFF.

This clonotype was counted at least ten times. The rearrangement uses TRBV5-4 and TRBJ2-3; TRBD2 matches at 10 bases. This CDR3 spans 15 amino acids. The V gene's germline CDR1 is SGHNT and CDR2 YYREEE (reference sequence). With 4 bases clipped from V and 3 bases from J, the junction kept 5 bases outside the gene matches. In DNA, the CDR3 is TGTGCCAGCAGCAAAGCGGGGGGGCCGACAGATACGCAGTATTTT. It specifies CASSKAGGPTDTQYF.

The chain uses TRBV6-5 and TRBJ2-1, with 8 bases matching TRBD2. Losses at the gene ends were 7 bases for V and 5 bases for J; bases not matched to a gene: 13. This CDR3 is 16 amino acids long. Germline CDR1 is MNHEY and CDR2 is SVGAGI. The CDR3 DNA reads TGTGCCAGCAATCACGGGACTAGTGGGGGCAACAATGAGCAGTTCTTC. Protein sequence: CASNHGTSGGNNEQFF.

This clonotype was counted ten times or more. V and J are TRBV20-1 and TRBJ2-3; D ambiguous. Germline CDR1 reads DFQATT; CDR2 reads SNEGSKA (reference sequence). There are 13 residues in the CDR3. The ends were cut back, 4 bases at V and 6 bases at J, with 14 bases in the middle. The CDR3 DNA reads TGCAGTGCTAACCTATTACAAGGGGATACGCAGTATTTT. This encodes CSANLLQGDTQYF.

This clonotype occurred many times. The CDR3 nucleotides are TGCGCCAGCGCCGGGACAGGTCCTCTCTACAATGAGCAGTTCTTC. Translation: CASAGTGPLYNEQFF. V is TRBV5-1 and J is TRBJ2-1; 8 positions match TRBD1. The germline V gene encodes CDR1 SGHRS and CDR2 YFSETQ. V lost 7 bases, J lost 3 bases, and 9 bases stayed unmatched. The CDR3 is 15 amino acids.

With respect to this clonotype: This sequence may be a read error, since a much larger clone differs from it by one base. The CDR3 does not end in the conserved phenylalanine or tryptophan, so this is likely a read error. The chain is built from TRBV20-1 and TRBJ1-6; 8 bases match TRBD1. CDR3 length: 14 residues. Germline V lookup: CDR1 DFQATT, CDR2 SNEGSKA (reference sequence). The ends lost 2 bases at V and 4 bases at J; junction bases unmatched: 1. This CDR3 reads CSARQGAYNSPLHS. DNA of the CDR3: TGCAGTGCTAGACAGGGGGCATATAATTCACCCCTCCACTCT.

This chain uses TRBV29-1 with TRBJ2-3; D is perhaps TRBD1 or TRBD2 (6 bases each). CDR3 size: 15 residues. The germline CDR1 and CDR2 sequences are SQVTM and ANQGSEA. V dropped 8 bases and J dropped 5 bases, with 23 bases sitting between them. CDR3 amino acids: CSPEIGVGGIDTQYF. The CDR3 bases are TGCAGCCCCGAAATAGGGGTCGGGGGCATAGATACGCAGTATTTT.

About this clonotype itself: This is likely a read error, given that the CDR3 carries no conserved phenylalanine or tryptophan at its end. CDR3 sequence: CASSLLGRGASSGASVLTS. Here the CDR3 DNA reads TGTGCCAGCAGCCTCCTGGGCAGGGGGGCCTCCTCTGGGGCCAGCGTCCTGACTTCC. This sequence joins TRBV6-5 and TRBJ2-6; possible D gene TRBD1, 7 bases. Germline loops: CDR1 MNHEY, CDR2 SVGAGI. The CDR3 sequence is 19 residues long.

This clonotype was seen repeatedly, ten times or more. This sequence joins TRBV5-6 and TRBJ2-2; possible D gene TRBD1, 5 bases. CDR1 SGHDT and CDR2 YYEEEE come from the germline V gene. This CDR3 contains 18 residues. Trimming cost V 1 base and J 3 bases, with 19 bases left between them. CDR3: CASSLLLQGSADTGELFF. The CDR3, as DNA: TGTGCCAGCAGCTTGTTATTGCAGGGATCGGCTGACACCGGGGAGCTGTTTTTT.

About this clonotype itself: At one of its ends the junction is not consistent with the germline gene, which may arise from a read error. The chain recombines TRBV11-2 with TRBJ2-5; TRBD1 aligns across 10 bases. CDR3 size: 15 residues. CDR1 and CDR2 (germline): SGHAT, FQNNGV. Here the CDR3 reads CASSSLGTGVETQYF. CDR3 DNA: TGTGCCAGCAGCTCACTCGGGACAGGGGTAGAGACCCAGTATTTC.

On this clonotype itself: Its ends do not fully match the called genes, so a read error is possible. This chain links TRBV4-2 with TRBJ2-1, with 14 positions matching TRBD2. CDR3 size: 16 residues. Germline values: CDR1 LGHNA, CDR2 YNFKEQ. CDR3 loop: CASSQTGTSGSDVQFF. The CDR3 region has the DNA TGTGCGAGCAGCCAAACCGGGACTAGCGGGAGTGATGTGCAGTTCTTC.

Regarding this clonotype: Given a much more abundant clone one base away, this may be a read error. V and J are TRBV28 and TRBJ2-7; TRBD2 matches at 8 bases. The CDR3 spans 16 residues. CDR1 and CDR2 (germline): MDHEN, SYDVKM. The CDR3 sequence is CAISLTSGRGAYEQYF. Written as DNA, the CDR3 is TGTGCCATCAGTTTAACCTCTGGGCGGGGGGCCTACGAGCAGTACTTC.

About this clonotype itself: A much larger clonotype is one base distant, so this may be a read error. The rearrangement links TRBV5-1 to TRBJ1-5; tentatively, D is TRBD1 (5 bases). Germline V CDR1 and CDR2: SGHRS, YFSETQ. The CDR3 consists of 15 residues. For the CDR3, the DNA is TGCGCCAGCAGCTTGGAGGCAGGGTTTAATCAGTCCCAGCATTTT. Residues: CASSLEAGFNQSQHF.

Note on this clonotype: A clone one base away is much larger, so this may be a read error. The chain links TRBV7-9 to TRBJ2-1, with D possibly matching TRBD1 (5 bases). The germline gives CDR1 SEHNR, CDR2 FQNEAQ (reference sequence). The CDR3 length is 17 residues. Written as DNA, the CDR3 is TGTGCCAGCAGCTTACCCCAGCAGGGTCGGTCCTACAATGACCAGTTCTTC. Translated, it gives CASSLPQQGRSYNDQFF.

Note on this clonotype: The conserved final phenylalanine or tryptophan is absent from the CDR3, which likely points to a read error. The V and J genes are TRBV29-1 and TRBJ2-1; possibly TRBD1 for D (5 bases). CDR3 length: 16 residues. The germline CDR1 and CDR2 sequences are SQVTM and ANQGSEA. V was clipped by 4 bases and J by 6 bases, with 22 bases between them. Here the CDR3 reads CSVVGRVGSPGNEQFI. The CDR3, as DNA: TGCAGCGTTGTGGGCAGGGTAGGTTCTCCTGGCAATGAGCAGTTCATC.

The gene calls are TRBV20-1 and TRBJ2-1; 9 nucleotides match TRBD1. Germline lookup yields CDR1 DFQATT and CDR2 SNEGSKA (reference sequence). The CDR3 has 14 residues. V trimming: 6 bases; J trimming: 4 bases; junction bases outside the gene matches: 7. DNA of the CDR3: TGCAGTGCCCCGACAGGGGGTCTTTACAATGAGCAGTTCTTC. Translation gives CSAPTGGLYNEQFF.

The CDR3 nucleotides read TGTGCCGACAGTTTAAGTTCCGATACGCAGTATTTT. Protein sequence: CADSLSSDTQYF. V is TRBV12-3 or TRBV12-4 and J is TRBJ2-3, with TRBD1 as a possible D gene (5 bases). Trimming left V 11 bases short and J 6 bases short, with 15 bases between. CDR3 length: 12 residues.

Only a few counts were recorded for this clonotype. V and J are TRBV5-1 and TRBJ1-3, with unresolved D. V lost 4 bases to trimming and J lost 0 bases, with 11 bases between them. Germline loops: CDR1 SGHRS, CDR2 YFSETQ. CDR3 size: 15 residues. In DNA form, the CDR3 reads TGCGCCAGCAGCCAGACTGATATCTCTGGAAACACCATATATTTT. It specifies CASSQTDISGNTIYF.

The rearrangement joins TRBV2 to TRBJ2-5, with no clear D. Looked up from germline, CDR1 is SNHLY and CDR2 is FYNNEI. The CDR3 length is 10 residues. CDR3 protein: CSIGRETQYF. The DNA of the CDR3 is TGTTCCATCGGCCGGGAGACCCAGTACTTC.

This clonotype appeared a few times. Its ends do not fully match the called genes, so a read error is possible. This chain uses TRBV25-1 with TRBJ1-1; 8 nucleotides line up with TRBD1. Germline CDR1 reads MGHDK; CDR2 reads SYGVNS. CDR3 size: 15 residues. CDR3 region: CASSELGQGGTEAFF. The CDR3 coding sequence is TGTGCCAGTAGTGAATTAGGACAGGGAGGAACTGAAGCTTTCTTT. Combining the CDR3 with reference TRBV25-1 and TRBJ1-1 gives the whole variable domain EADIYQTPRYLVIGTGKKITLECSQTMGHDKMYWYQQDPGMELHLIHYSYGVNSTEKGDLSSESTVSRIRTEHFPLTLESARPSHTSQYLCASSELGQGGTEAFFGQGTRLTVV.

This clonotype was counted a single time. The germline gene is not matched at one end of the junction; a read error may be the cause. The CDR3 coding sequence is TGTGCTAGCAACGAGACAGGGGGAGCCTACAATGAGCAGTTCTTC. Translated: CASNETGGAYNEQFF. The V gene is TRBV5-6, the J gene TRBJ2-1; 9 bases align to TRBD1. CDR1 and CDR2 (germline): SGHDT, YYEEEE. CDR3 length equals 15 residues.

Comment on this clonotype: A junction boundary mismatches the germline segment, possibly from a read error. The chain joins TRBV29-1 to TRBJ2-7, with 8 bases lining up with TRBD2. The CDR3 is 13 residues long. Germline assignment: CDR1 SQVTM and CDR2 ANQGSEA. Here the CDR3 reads CSLVGTRRYEHYF. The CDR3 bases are TGCAGCCTTGTCGGGACTAGACGCTACGAGCACTACTTC.

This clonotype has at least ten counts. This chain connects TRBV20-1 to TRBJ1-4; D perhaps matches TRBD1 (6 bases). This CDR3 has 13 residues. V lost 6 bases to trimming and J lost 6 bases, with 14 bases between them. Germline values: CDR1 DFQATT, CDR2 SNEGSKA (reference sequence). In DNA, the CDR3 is TGCAGTGCCCTCGGAACAGGGCATGAAAAACTGTTTTTT. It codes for CSALGTGHEKLFF.

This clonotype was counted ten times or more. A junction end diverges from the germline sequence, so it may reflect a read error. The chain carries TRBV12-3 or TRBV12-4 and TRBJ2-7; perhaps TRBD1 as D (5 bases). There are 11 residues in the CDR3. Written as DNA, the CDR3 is TGTGCCAGCAGTCTACGAGGACATTGGGTCTTC. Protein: CASSLRGHWVF.

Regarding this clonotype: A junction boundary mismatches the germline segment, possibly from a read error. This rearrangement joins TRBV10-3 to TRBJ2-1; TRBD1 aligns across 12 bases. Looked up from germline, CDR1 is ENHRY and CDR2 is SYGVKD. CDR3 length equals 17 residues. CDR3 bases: TGTGCCATAAGTGATAGACCCACGGGACAGGGGGCTAATGAGCAGTTCTTC. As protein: CAISDRPTGQGANEQFF.